This T cell receptor beta chain is drawn from a study of type 1 regulatory T cells. This clonotype has only a few counts. V lost 2 bases to trimming and J lost 0 bases; unmatched junction nucleotides: 2. Per the germline V gene, CDR1 is MNHEY and CDR2 is SMNVEV (reference sequence). CDR3 length: 15 amino acids. Using its own MiXCR run on the reads, TCRdb lists one record per CDR3 protein. There are about 18,000 distinct CDR3 sequences in the sample; roughly 10% occur only once, and roughly 3% lies in the top ten. The TCR was taken from a human donor in good health. The sample comprised CD4+ T cells, either the whole sample or a sorted fraction (not recorded which). J is TRBJ2-7 and V is TRBV27; 9 positions match TRBD2. The CDR3 sequence: CASSLAGGPSYEQYF. For the CDR3, the DNA is TGTGCCAGCAGTTTAGCGGGAGGGCCCTCCTACGAGCAGTACTTC.